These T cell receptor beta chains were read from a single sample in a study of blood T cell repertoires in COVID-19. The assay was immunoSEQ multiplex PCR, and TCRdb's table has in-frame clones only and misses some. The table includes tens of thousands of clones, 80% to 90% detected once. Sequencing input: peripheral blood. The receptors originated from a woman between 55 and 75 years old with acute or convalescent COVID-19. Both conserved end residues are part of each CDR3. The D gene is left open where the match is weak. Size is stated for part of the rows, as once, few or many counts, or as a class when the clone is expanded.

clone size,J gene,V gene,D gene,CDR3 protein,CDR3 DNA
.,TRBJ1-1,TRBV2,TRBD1,CASSTRQGPNTEAFF,TGTGCCAGCAGTACGAGACAGGGCCCGAACACTGAAGCTTTCTTT
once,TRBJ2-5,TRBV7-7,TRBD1,CASSRTGGEETQYF,TGTGCCAGCAGCCGGACAGGGGGAGAAGAGACCCAGTACTTC
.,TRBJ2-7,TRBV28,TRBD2,CASSPSGGFDSYEQYF,TGTGCCAGCAGCCCTAGCGGGGGATTTGACTCCTACGAGCAGTACTTC
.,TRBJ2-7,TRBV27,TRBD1,CASSRPLTGGLPDEQYF,TGTGCCAGCAGTCGTCCGTTGACAGGGGGGCTCCCCGACGAGCAGTACTTC
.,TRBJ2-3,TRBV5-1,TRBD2,CASSLAVSGLRADTQYF,TGCGCCAGCAGCTTGGCAGTTAGCGGGTTGCGGGCAGATACGCAGTATTTT
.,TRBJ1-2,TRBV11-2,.,CASSQQENYGYTF,TGTGCCAGCAGCCAACAGGAAAACTATGGCTACACCTTC
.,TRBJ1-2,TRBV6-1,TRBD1,CASSEGWGTAYGYTF,TGTGCCAGCAGTGAAGGCTGGGGGACAGCCTATGGCTACACCTTC
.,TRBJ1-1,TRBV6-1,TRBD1,CASSDGGDRGHSEAFF,TGTGCCAGCAGTGATGGTGGGGACAGGGGGCATAGTGAAGCTTTCTTT
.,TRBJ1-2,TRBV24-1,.,CATSDSRTELYGYTF,TGTGCCACCAGTGATTCAAGGACAGAACTCTATGGCTACACCTTC
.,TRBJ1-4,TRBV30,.,CAWSEHTGPTNEKLFF,TGTGCCTGGAGTGAGCATACAGGACCAACTAATGAAAAACTGTTTTTT
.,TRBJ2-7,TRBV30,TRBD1,CAWSPGTGFYEQYF,TGTGCCTGGAGTCCCGGGACAGGGTTTTACGAGCAGTACTTC
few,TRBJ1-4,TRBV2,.,CASSDGEKLFF,TGTGCCAGCAGTGATGGCGAAAAACTGTTTTTT
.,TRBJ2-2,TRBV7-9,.,CASSLGQPTNTGELFF,TGTGCCAGCAGCCTAGGACAGCCGACGAACACCGGGGAGCTGTTTTTT